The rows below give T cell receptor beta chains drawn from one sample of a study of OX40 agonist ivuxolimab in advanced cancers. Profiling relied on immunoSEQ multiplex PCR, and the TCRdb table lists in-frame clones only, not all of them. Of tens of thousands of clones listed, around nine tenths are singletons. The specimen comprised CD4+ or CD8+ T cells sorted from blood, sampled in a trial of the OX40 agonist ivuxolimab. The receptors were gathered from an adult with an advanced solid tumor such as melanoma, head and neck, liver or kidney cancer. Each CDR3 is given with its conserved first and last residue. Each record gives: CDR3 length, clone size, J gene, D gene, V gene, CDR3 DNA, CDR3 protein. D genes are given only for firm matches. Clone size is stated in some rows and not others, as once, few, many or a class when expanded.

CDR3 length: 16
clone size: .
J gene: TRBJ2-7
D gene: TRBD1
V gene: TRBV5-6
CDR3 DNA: TGTGCCGGCCACGATACCCCGGACAGGTGGACCTACGAGCAGTACTTC
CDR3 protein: CAGHDTPDRWTYEQYF

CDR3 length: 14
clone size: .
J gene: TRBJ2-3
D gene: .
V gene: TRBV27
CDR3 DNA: TGTGCCAGCAGTTTAGTCCGGAGGACAGATACGCAGTATTTT
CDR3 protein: CASSLVRRTDTQYF

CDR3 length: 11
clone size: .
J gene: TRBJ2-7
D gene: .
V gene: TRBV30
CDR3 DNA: TGTGCCTGGAGTGTAAAGGGAACGGTATTATTC
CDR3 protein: CAWSVKGTVLF

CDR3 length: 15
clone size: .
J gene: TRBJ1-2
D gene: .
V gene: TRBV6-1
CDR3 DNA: TGTGCCAGCAGTGTGGGCACAGGTATAAACTATGGCTACACCTTC
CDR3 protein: CASSVGTGINYGYTF

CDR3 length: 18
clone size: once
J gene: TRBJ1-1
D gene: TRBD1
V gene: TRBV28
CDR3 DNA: TGTGCCAGCAGTTTCATGTGGGACAGGCGGGTTTTGGGCACTGAAGCTTTCTTT
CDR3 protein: CASSFMWDRRVLGTEAFF

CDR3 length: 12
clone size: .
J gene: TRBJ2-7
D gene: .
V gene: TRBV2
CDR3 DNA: TGTGCCAGCACTGGTTACGGCTACGAGCAGTACTTC
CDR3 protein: CASTGYGYEQYF

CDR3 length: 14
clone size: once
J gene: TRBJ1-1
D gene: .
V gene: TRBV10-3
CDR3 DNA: TGTGCCATCACTTCTAGCCCTCTGAACACTGAAGCTTTCTTT
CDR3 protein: CAITSSPLNTEAFF

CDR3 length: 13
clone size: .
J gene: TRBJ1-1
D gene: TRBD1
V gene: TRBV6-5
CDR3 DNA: TGTGCCAGCAGAGCCGGACAGGGCTTCGAAGCTTTCTTT
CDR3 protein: CASRAGQGFEAFF

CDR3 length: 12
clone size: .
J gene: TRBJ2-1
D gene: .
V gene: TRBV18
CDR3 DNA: TGTGCCAGCTCACCATTGGGACTTGAGCAGTTCTTC
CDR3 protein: CASSPLGLEQFF

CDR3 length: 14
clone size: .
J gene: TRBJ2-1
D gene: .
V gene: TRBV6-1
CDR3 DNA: TGTGCCAGCAGTGAATGGGGAGGGGGGAGCGAGCAGTTCTTC
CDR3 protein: CASSEWGGGSEQFF

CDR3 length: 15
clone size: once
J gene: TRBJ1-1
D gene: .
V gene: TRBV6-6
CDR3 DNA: TGTGCCAGCAGTTACGGATGGCAGGGGAACACTGAAGCTTTCTTT
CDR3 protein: CASSYGWQGNTEAFF

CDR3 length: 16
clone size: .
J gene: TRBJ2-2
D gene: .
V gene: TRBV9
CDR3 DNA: TGTGCCAGCAGCGTCCGTTCCCTTGCCATCCCCGGGGAGCTGTTTTTT
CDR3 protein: CASSVRSLAIPGELFF

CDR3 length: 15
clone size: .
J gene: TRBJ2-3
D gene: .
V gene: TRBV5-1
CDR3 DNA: TGCGCCAGCAGCTTAGGATATTCGGGCACAGATACGCAGTATTTT
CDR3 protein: CASSLGYSGTDTQYF